This passage covers 27 T cell receptor beta chains from one sample sequenced in a study of metastatic and nonmetastatic thyroid tumors. With MiXCR, TCRdb called clones anew from the PCR reads. The table lists 32,000 or so clones, about 20% of them singletons. Patients underwent thyroid surgery, and none had received any treatment before it. The specimen sequenced was blood. The receptors were sampled from a female donor with papillary thyroid cancer or a benign thyroid nodule (not recorded which). Some clones in this sample may be carry-over from other donors' samples.

V usage is TRBV4-2 and J usage is TRBJ2-2; 7 bases line up with TRBD1. The CDR3 extends over 16 amino acids. Trimming cost V 0 bases and J 6 bases; bases outside gene matches: 7. CDR1 is LGHNA and CDR2 is YNFKEQ in the germline V gene. CDR3 residues: CASSQDLPDRPGELFF. The DNA for the CDR3 is TGTGCCAGCAGCCAAGATCTCCCGGACAGGCCCGGGGAGCTGTTTTTT.

In this sample, this clone is medium-sized. This chain uses TRBV4-1 with TRBJ1-6; D might be TRBD1 (6 bases). This CDR3 spans 12 amino acids. Germline V CDR1 and CDR2: MGHRA, YSYEKL. V was cut by 4 bases and J by 8 bases, with 6 bases left in between. DNA for the CDR3: TGCGCCAGCAGCCCAGGGGATTCACCCCTCCACTTT. It yields the protein CASSPGDSPLHF.

This clone has ten or more counts. This sequence joins TRBV5-1 and TRBJ2-7; 12 bases line up with TRBD2. Looked up from germline, CDR1 is SGHRS and CDR2 is YFSETQ. The trim removed 0 bases at V and 7 bases at J, leaving 8 bases unmatched. The CDR3 spans 16 residues. CDR3 DNA sequence: TGCGCCAGCAGCTTGGGGACTAGCGGGACCCCGGGGGAGCAGTACTTC. Translating it yields CASSLGTSGTPGEQYF.

This clone counts as medium-sized. The rearrangement links TRBV5-5 to TRBJ1-6, with D perhaps TRBD1 (6 bases). Trimming removed 3 bases from V and 10 bases from J, with 20 bases in between. CDR1 is SGHKS, CDR2 YYEKEE, per germline (reference sequence). This CDR3 spans 16 amino acids. CDR3 loop: CASSSEPDRSNSPLHF. CDR3 in DNA: TGTGCCAGCAGCTCTGAACCCGACAGGTCTAACTCACCCCTCCACTTT.

This clone was observed many times. The chain has TRBV11-3 and TRBJ2-5; 7 positions agree with TRBD1. The length of the CDR3 is 14 residues. The germline gives CDR1 SGHNT, CDR2 YENEEA. The J segment lost 5 bases and the V segment lost 7 bases, leaving 10 bases of the junction unmatched. This CDR3 is CASTEDRELETQYF. Here the CDR3 DNA reads TGTGCCAGCACAGAAGACAGGGAGCTCGAGACCCAGTACTTC.

This rearrangement joins TRBV3-1 to TRBJ1-2; a weak D match, TRBD1 (6 bases). V lost 4 bases and J 8 bases, leaving 14 bases between the germline ends. CDR3 length: 13 residues. Germline-derived CDR1 and CDR2 are LGHDT and YNNKEL (reference sequence). This chain's CDR3 is CASSRDRGLGYTF. Here the CDR3 DNA reads TGTGCCAGCAGCCGGGACCGGGGGCTCGGCTACACCTTC.

The CDR3 coding sequence is TGTGCCAGCAGCTCGACAGGTTGGGGATATAGCAATCAGCCCCAGCATTTT. Protein: CASSSTGWGYSNQPQHF. The genes are TRBV6-1 and TRBJ1-5, with D perhaps matching TRBD1 (6 bases). Between the trimmed V and J ends, which lost 6 bases and 0 bases, there was a span of 18 bases. The V gene's germline CDR1 is MNHNS and CDR2 SASEGT. The CDR3 has 17 residues.

This clone was seen at least ten times. The chain carries TRBV6-1 and TRBJ2-1, with D perhaps TRBD2 (6 bases). The germline V and J ends were trimmed by 1 base and 10 bases, with 17 bases remaining between them. Germline CDR1 reads MNHNS; CDR2 reads SASEGT. The CDR3 is 15 amino acids. CDR3 sequence: CASSEEGGWQWEQFF. DNA for the CDR3: TGTGCCAGCAGTGAAGAGGGAGGCTGGCAATGGGAGCAGTTCTTC.

This clone occurred many times. Distinct nucleotide sequences in the sample also encode this CDR3. This chain connects TRBV6-1 to TRBJ1-2; D unclear. This CDR3 is 13 amino acids long. Trimming took 0 bases from V and 4 from J, leaving 6 bases between them. Germline CDR1 reads MNHNS; CDR2 reads SASEGT. This chain's CDR3 is CASSEALVYGYTF. The DNA for the CDR3 is TGTGCCAGCAGTGAAGCGTTGGTCTATGGCTACACCTTC.

By its share, this clone is medium-sized (0.01 to 0.1%). The V call is TRBV4-2, the J call TRBJ1-3; D not resolved. The V gene's germline CDR1 is LGHNA and CDR2 YNFKEQ. The CDR3 runs to 14 residues. V was pared by 1 base and J by 2 bases, with 6 bases between. CDR3 nucleotides: TGTGCCAGCAGCCAAGGACAAACTGGAAACACCATATATTTT. Protein: CASSQGQTGNTIYF.

The table lists this clone with a few counts. V is TRBV12-3 or TRBV12-4 and J is TRBJ2-2; D is unresolved. This CDR3 spans 13 amino acids. Trimming pared 6 bases from V and 4 bases from J, leaving 9 bases between. CDR3 in amino acids: CASSPWITGELFF. The CDR3, as DNA: TGTGCCAGCAGCCCGTGGATCACCGGGGAGCTGTTTTTT.

By sample fraction, this clone is medium-sized (0.01 to 0.1%). The rearrangement joins TRBV3-1 to TRBJ1-2; D unresolved. Germline CDR1 reads LGHDT; CDR2 reads YNNKEL (reference sequence). V lost 2 bases to trimming and J lost 11 bases, with 15 bases between them. The CDR3 runs 13 residues. This chain's CDR3 is CASSQQDKSHYTF. The DNA for the CDR3 is TGTGCCAGCAGCCAACAAGACAAGTCCCATTACACCTTC. Using reference TRBV3-1 and TRBJ1-2 for the parts outside the CDR3, the full variable domain is DTAVSQTPKYLVTQMGNDKSIKCEQNLGHDTMYWYKQDSKKFLKIMFSYNNKELIINETVPNRFSPKSPDKAHLNLHINSLELGDSAVYFCASSQQDKSHYTFGSGTRLTVV.

This clone showed up many times. In DNA, the CDR3 is TGTGCCAGCAGTTTCTCCCAGGGAGCAACTAATGAAAAACTGTTTTTT. Its translation: CASSFSQGATNEKLFF. The chain employs TRBV28 and TRBJ1-4, with D tentatively TRBD1 (5 bases). V lost 3 bases to trimming and J lost 0 bases, with 11 bases between them. Germline CDR1 reads MDHEN; CDR2 reads SYDVKM. The CDR3 spans 16 residues. The entire variable domain, with the rest obtained from reference TRBV28 and TRBJ1-4, is as follows: DVKVTQSSRYLVKRTGEKVFLECVQDMDHENMFWYRQDPGLGLRLIYFSYDVKMKEKGDIPEGYSVSREKKERFSLILESASTNQTSMYLCASSFSQGATNEKLFFGSGTQLSVL.

The genes are TRBV9 and TRBJ1-5; D is possibly TRBD1 (6 bases). CDR3 size: 15 residues. Looked up from germline, CDR1 is SGDLS and CDR2 is YYNGEE. V gave up 3 bases and J gave up 3 bases, with 13 bases separating them. The CDR3 region has the DNA TGTGCCAGCAGCGCGGGAGGGGGGGACAATCAGCCCCAGCATTTT. Protein sequence: CASSAGGGDNQPQHF.

There are many counts of this clone. The genes are TRBV3-1 and TRBJ1-1; 10 bases are a match to TRBD1. This CDR3 is 14 amino acids long. Germline V CDR1 and CDR2: LGHDT, YNNKEL (reference sequence). V gave up 4 bases and J gave up 8 bases; unmatched junction bases: 7. The CDR3 bases are TGTGCCAGCAGCCGCGGACAGGGGGGTAGGGAAGCTTTCTTT. Its protein product is CASSRGQGGREAFF.

This rearrangement joins TRBV6-1 to TRBJ2-1; maybe TRBD2 (5 bases). Per the germline V gene, CDR1 is MNHNS and CDR2 is SASEGT. The V end was cut by 5 bases, the J end by 3 bases, with 14 bases between. CDR3 length: 15 amino acids. In nucleotides, the CDR3 is TGTGCCAGCAGTTCCGGACTGGGATTCTACAATGAGCAGTTCTTC. It specifies CASSSGLGFYNEQFF.

In its sample, this clone was seen a few times. Mismatch with germline at one junction end may stem from a read error. The CDR3 nucleotides are TGTGCCAGCACCTCCGGGACAGCTAATTCACCCCTCATCTTT. It specifies CASTSGTANSPLIF. The chain is built from TRBV27 and TRBJ1-6; 7 nucleotides line up with TRBD1. Germline CDR1 and CDR2: MNHEY and SMNVEV (reference sequence). The CDR3 has 14 residues.

Many counts were recorded for this clone. This chain uses TRBV12-3 or TRBV12-4 with TRBJ1-2; 8 bases map to TRBD1. Losses at the gene ends were 5 bases for V and 7 bases for J; bases not matched to a gene: 6. The CDR3 length is 13 residues. CDR3 nucleotides: TGTGCCAGCAGTCGGACAGGGTTCGGTGGCTACACCTTC. It yields the protein CASSRTGFGGYTF.

There are many counts of this clone. The CDR3 DNA sequence: TGTGCCAGCAGAAGTTTACAGGGGGCGAACACCATATATTTT. Its protein is CASRSLQGANTIYF. The chain has TRBV19 and TRBJ1-3; 9 bases map to TRBD1. CDR1 and CDR2 (germline): LNHDA, SQIVND (reference sequence). The CDR3 consists of 14 residues. V gave up 9 bases and J gave up 7 bases; unmatched junction bases: 10.

This clone was counted ten times or more. The chain carries TRBV15 and TRBJ2-7, with 9 bases identical to TRBD1. V gave up 3 bases and J gave up 6 bases; unmatched junction bases: 9. This CDR3 has 15 residues. Germline CDR1 reads LNHNV; CDR2 reads YYDKDF (reference sequence). CDR3 coding DNA: TGTGCCACCAGCAGGGGGACAGGGCAAGGGGGCGAGCAGTACTTC. It encodes CATSRGTGQGGEQYF.

This clone occurred many times. The V call is TRBV6-1, the J call TRBJ1-3, with D unclear. Trimming pared 5 bases from V and 8 bases from J, leaving 22 bases between. CDR1 MNHNS and CDR2 SASEGT come from the germline V gene. This CDR3 spans 16 amino acids. The CDR3 protein is CASSLIRRVIRDTIYF. The CDR3 bases are TGTGCCAGCAGTCTCATTAGACGGGTAATACGGGACACCATATATTTT.

This clone was picked up a small number of times. V usage is TRBV12-5 and J usage is TRBJ2-1; a possible D gene is TRBD1 (6 bases). The V and J ends lost 1 base and 13 bases respectively, with 11 bases between them. From germline, CDR1 is LGHNT and CDR2 FRNRAP. The CDR3 is made up of 12 amino acids. The CDR3 loop reads CASGLGDKQQFF. The CDR3 nucleotides are TGTGCTAGTGGTTTGGGGGACAAGCAACAGTTCTTC.

This clone is termed medium-sized (0.01 to 0.1%). The rearrangement uses TRBV11-3 and TRBJ2-7; 12 bases line up with TRBD1. J lost 4 bases, V lost 4 bases, and 8 bases had no gene match. CDR1 and CDR2 from the germline V gene are SGHNT and YENEEA. This CDR3 is built from 16 residues. CDR3 sequence reads: CASSSNRDRGPYEQYF. The CDR3 nucleotides read TGTGCCAGCAGCTCGAACCGGGACAGGGGGCCTTACGAGCAGTACTTC.

In this sample, this clone turned up many times. The rearrangement joins TRBV27 to TRBJ1-2; possible D gene TRBD1, 5 bases. V dropped 3 bases and J dropped 8 bases, with 13 bases sitting between them. Germline V CDR1 and CDR2: MNHEY, SMNVEV (reference sequence). This CDR3 is 13 amino acids long. The CDR3 coding sequence is TGTGCCAGCAGTTTCAGCAGGGTCGGGGGCTACACCTTC. Its protein is CASSFSRVGGYTF.

This clone appeared many times. V gene TRBV12-3 or TRBV12-4 combines with J gene TRBJ1-2; TRBD1 is a possible D gene (6 bases). The CDR3 runs to 14 residues. V lost 3 bases to trimming and J lost 8 bases, with 16 bases between them. This CDR3 reads CASSFTGGRVGYTF. The CDR3 region has the DNA TGTGCCAGCAGTTTTACGGGGGGCAGGGTAGGCTACACCTTC.

This clone was counted ten times or more. The chain joins TRBV6-1 to TRBJ2-3; 15 bases are a match to TRBD2. The V and J ends lost 6 bases and 1 base, in that order; junction bases with no gene match: 8. Germline-derived CDR1 and CDR2 are MNHNS and SASEGT. This CDR3 region has 18 residues. CDR3 coding DNA: TGTGCCAGCAGCCAAGACGGACTAGCGGGGGGGGGCACAGATACGCAGTATTTT. Protein product: CASSQDGLAGGGTDTQYF.

In this sample, this clone turned up a few times. The chain recombines TRBV6-2 or TRBV6-3 with TRBJ2-7, with no clear D. The CDR3 is made up of 13 amino acids. In germline, CDR1 is MNHEY, CDR2 SVGEGT. Trimming removed 2 bases at V and 1 base at J, with 6 bases between. The DNA for the CDR3 is TGTGCCAGCAGTTACAGATATTCCTACGAGCAGTACTTC. Amino acid sequence: CASSYRYSYEQYF.